This record looks at one TCR beta chain sequence and its context. In its sample, this clone was seen once. Its binding antigen is unknown. Nothing much larger sits one base from this clone, and base qualities are not available. CDR3 length: 17 amino acids, cysteine to phenylalanine. Left in the record is the CDR3 DNA by itself, 51 bases read in frame from the first base. CDR1 and CDR2 are drawn from the germline V gene (reference sequence): SEHNR, FQNEAQ. The V and J ends are trimmed by 1 base and 0 bases, leaving 16 bases between them. The data were taken from a study of beta chain features in type 1 diabetes (dated by TCRdb to between 2018 and 2020). General notes on the study: Mean age, gender distribution, total cell number and subset yield did not differ between patients and healthy donors. Naive and central memory subsets were obtained from all 30 or so donors, but regulatory and stem cell-like memory subsets were isolated from only 8 patients and 8 healthy donors. A total of 100 million to 140 million sorted cells were examined across all samples, and the number of cells per subset was strongly correlated with RNA yield. The study compared the TCRB repertoires of sorted circulating CD4+ T cell subsets in recently diagnosed type 1 diabetes patients with those in matched healthy donors.

The paper's findings and limits, for the study overall: PCR may preferentially amplify shorter templates, but because patient and control samples were amplified and corrected together, any resulting skew would affect both groups equally. Naive, central memory and regulatory TCRB repertoires appeared to be more alike among patients than among healthy donors. Because cDNA was sequenced instead of genomic DNA, highly expressing activated cells could be over-represented, though the groups showed no difference in activation or CD3 levels. At VDJ recombination sites, patients with type 1 diabetes made fewer insertions and deleted more nucleotides, a pattern implying thymic rearrangement abnormalities. Type 1 diabetes patients showed a moderate but significant shortening of TCRB CDR3 length in all four CD4+ subsets. Because small numbers of individuals were included in the HLA sub-analyses, any influence of HLA type on TCRB rearrangement was left unresolved.

From each donor, a single peripheral blood sample of around 120 mL on average was drawn into heparinised tubes. Using a panel that included CD45RO, CCR7, CD25, CD127, CD95 and CD27, naive, central memory, regulatory and stem cell-like memory CD4+ T cells were sorted on a BD FACSAria II. Purity was above 95% for every sorted population. PBMCs were separated immediately by Lymphoprep density gradient centrifugation and were stained directly, without being cultured. So that batch effects would be minimized, each experiment stained and sorted samples in pairs, pairing one healthy donor with one patient. The entire amount of isolated RNA was reverse transcribed using the High Capacity cDNA Reverse Transcription Kit, so the sequenced TCRB transcripts were expressed ones. Naive, central memory and regulatory T cell samples underwent deep immunoSEQ sequencing, averaging roughly 3.5 million total reads per sample. After sorted cells were lysed in RLT buffer, RNA was extracted with DNase-treated RNeasy Micro or Mini kits, with the choice depending on cell number. Each cell subset was processed on its own to prevent cross-contamination, while patient and healthy donor samples were processed together. TCRB sequences were amplified from cDNA with the immunoSEQ multiplex PCR, producing 87-bp fragments spanning the CDR3 region. The amplicons were sequenced using the Illumina HiSeq platform. The source study handled its data this way. Synthetic template baselines were used to correct PCR bias computationally, reads within Hamming distance 2 were collapsed together, and singletons that could not be merged were discarded. Reads were aligned against IMGT to assign V, D and J genes, CDR3 length and insertions or deletions at six rearrangement sites. Clonotype counts were normalized to sorted cell number within each subset before computing true diversity and Gini coefficients with the tcR R package. The overlap coefficient, calculated on TCRB nucleotide sequences, was used to quantify repertoire sharing. Out-of-frame TCRB sequences from naive cells were analyzed to stand in for the pre-selection repertoire. TCRdb obtained this table from immuneACCESS and retained in-frame rearrangements with V and J assigned. These tables miss some clones; where compared with another copy, unresolved V genes account for less than half of the shortfall, and the remainder is unexplained. The V and J calls and the clone size are those of that table, but D and trimming were determined from the DNA. This sample holds hundreds of thousands of clones; over 12% were observed only once. Around 0.04% of the sample goes to the ten largest clones.

The sample taken for sequencing was naive CD4+ T cells from blood. Interpreted using the paper, the cell subset or site label stands for: true naive CD4+ T cells. The sequence came from a man aged 18 to 30 with type 1 diabetes. In this chain, TRBV7-9 is recombined with TRBJ2-7, and perhaps TRBD1 as D gene, on 6 matching bases. The base sequence is TGTGCCAGCAGCTTAGGATTATGGGCGGACAGCTCCTACGAGCAGTACTTC. This codes for CASSLGLWADSSYEQYF.